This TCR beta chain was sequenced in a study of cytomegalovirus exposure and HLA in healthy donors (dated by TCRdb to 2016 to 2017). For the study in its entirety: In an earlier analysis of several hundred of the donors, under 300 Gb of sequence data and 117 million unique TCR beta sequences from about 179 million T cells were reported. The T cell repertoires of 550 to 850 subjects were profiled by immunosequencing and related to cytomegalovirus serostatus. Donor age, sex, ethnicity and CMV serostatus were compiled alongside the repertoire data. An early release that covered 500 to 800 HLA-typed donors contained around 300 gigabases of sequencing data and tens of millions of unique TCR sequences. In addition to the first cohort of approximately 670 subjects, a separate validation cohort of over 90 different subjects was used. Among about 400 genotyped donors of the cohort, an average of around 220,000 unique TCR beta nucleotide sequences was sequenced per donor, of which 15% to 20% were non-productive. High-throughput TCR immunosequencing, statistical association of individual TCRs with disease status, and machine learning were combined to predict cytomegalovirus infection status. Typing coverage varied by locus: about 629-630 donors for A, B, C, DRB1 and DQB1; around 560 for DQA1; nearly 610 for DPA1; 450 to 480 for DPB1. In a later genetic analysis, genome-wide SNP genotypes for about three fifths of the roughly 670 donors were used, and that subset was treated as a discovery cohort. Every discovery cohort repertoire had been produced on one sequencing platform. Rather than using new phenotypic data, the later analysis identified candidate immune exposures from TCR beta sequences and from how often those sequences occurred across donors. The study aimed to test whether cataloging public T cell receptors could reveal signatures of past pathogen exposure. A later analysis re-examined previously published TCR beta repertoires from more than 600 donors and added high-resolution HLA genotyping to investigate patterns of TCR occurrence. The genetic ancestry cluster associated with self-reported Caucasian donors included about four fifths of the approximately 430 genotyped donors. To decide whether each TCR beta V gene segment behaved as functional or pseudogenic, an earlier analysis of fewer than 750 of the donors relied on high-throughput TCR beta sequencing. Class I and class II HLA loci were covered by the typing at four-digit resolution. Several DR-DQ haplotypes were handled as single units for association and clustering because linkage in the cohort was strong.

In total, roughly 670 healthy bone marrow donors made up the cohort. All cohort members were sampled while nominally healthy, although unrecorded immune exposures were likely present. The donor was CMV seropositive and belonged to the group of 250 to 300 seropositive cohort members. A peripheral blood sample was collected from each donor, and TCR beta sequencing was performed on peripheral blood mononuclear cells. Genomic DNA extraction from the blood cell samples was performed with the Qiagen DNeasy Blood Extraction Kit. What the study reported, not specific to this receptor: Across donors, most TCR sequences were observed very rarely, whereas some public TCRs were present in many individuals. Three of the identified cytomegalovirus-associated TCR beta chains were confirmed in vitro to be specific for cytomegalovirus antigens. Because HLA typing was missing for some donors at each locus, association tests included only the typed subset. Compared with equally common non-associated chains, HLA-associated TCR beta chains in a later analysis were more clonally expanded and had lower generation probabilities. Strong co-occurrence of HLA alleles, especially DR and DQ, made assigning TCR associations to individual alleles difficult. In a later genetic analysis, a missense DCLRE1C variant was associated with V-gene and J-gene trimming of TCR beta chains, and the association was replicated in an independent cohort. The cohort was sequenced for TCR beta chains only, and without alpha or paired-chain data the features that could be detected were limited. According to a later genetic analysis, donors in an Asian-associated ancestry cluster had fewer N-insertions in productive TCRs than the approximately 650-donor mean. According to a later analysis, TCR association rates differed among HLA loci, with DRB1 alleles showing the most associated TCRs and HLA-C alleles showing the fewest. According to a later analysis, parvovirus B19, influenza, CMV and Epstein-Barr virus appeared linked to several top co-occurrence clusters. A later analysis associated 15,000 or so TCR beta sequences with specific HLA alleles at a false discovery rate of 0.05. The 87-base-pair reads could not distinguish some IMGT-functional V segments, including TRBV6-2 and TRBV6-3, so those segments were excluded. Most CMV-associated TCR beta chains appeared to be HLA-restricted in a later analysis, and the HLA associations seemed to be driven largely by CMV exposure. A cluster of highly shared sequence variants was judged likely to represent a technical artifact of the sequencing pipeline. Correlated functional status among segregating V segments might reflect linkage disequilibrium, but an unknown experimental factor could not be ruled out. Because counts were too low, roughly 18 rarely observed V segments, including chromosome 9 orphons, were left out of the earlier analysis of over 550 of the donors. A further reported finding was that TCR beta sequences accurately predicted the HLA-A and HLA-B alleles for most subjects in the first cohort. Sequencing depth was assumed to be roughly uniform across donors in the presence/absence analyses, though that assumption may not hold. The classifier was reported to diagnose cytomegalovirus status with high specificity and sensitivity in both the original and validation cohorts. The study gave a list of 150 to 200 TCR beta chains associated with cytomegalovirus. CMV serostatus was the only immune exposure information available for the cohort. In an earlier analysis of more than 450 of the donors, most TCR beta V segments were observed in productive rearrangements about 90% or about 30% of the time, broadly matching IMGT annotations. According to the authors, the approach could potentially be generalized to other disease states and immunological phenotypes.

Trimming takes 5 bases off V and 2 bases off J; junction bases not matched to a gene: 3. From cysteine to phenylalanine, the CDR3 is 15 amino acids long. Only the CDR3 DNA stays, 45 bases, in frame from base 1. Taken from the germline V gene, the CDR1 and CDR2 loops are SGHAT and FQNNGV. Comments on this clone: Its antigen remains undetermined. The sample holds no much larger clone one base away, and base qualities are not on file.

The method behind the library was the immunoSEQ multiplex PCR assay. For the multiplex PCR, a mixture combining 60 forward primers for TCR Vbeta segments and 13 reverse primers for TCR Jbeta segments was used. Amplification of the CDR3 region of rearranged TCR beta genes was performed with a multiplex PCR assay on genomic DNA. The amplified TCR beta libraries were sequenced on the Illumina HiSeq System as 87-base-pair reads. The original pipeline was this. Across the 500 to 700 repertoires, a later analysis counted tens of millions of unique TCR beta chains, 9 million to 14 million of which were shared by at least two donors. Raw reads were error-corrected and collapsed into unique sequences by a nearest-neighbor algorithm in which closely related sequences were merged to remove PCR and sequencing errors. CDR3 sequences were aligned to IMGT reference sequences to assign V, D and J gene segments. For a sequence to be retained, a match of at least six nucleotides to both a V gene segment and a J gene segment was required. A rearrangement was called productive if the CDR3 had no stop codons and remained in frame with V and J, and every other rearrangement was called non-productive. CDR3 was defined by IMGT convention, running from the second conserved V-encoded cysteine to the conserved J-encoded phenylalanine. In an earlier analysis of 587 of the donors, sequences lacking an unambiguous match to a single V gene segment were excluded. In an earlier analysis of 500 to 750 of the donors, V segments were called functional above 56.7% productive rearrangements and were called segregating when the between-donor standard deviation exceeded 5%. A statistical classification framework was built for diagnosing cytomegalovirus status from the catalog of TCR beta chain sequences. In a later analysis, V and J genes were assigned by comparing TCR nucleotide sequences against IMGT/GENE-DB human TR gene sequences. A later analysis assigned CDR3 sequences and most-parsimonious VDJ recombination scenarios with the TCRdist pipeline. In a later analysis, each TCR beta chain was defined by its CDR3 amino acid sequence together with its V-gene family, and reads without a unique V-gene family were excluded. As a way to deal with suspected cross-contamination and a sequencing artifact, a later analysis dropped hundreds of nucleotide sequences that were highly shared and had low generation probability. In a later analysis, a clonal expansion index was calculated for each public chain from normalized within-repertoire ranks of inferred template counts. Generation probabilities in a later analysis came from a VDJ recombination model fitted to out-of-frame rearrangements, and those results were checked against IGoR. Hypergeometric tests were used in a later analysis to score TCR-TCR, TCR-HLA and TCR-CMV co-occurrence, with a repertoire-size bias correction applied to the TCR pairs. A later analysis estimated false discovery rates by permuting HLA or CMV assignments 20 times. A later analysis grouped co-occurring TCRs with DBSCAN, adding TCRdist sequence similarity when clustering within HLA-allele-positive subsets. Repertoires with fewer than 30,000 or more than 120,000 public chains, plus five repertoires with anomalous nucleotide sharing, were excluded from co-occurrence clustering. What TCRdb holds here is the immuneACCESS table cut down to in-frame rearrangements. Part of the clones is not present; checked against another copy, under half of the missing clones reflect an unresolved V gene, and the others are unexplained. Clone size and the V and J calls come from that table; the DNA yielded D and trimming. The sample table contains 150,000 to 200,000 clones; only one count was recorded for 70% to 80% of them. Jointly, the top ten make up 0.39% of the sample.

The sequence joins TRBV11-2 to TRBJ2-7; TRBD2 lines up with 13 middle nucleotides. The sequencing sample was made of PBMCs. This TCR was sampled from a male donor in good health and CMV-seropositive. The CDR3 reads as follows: CASSRTSGSPYEQYF. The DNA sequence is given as TGTGCCAGCAGCCGGACTAGCGGGAGTCCCTACGAGCAGTACTTC.